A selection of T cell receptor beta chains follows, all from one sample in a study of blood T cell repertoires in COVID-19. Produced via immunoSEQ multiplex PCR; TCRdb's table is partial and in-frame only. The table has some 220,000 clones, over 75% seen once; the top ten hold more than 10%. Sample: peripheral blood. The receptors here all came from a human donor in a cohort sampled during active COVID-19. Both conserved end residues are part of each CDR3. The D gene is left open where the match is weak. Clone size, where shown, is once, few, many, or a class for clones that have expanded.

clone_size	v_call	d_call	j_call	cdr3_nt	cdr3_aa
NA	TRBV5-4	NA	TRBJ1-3	TGTGCCAGCAGCCGGGGGGGGTTTGGAAACACCATATATTTT	CASSRGGFGNTIYF
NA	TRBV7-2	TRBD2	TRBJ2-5	TGTGCCAGCAGGTCAACTAGCGGGTCACAAGAGACCCAGTACTTC	CASRSTSGSQETQYF
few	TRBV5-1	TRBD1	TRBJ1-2	TGCGCCAGCAGCTTGGGGGCTCGGGACAGCGCCGCTAACTATGGCTACACCTTC	CASSLGARDSAANYGYTF
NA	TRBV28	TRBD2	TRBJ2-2	TGTGGGGCTGGAAATAGCGGGACCGGGGAGCTGTTTTTT	CGAGNSGTGELFF
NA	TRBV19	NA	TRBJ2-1	TGTGCCAGTAGTATGAGGGAGTTCCTCAATGAGCAGTTCTTC	CASSMREFLNEQFF
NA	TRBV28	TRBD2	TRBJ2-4	TGTGCCAGCAGCTCCCCGGTGGTGGGGGGGACGCAGTACTTC	CASSSPVVGGTQYF
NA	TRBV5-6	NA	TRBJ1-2	TGTGCCAGCAGCCCCGTGGGGCGGCGGAACTATGGCTACACCTTC	CASSPVGRRNYGYTF
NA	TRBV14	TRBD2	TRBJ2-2	TGTGCCAGCAGTCGGGGGCTAGCGGGAGTATCCGGGGAGCTGTTTTTT	CASSRGLAGVSGELFF
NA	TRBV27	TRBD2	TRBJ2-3	TGTGCCAGCAGTCCGCGGACTAGCGGATACACAGATACGCAGTATTTT	CASSPRTSGYTDTQYF
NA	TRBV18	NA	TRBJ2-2	TGTGCCAGCTCACCCACGACGGGGTATGGGGAGCTGTTTTTT	CASSPTTGYGELFF
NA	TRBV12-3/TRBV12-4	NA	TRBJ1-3	TGTGCCAGCAGCCCAGGGGAAAACACCATATATTTT	CASSPGENTIYF
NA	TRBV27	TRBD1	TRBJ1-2	TGTGCCAGCAGACCTCGACAGGGTTTCCTCGGTAGATATGGCTACACCTTC	CASRPRQGFLGRYGYTF
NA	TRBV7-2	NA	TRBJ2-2	TGTGCCAGCAGCTTAGGCGGAGGAAGCGGGGAGCTGTTTTTT	CASSLGGGSGELFF
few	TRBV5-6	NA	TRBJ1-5	TGTGCCAGCAGCGCGGGGGGGCCTAATAGCAATCAGCCCCAGCATTTT	CASSAGGPNSNQPQHF
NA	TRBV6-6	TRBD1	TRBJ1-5	TGTGCCAGCAGTTACACCCGGACAGGGTGGGATCAGCCCCAGCATTTT	CASSYTRTGWDQPQHF
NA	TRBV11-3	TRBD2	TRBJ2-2	TGTGCCAGCAGCTTAGAGGGGACTAGCGCCGGGGAGCTGTTTTTT	CASSLEGTSAGELFF
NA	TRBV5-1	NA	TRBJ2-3	TGCGCCAGCAGCATAGGTGCAGGGGAAACAGATACGCAGTATTTT	CASSIGAGETDTQYF
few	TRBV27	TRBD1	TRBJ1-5	TGTGCCAGCAGTCACGACAGGGACGGGGCCCAGCATTTT	CASSHDRDGAQHF
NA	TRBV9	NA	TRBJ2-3	TGTGCCAGCAGCGTAGATGTGGGGGCGAGGGCAGATACGCAGTATTTT	CASSVDVGARADTQYF
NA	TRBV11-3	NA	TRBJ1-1	TGTGCCAGCAGCCACCTCGGGGACACTGAAGCTTTCTTT	CASSHLGDTEAFF
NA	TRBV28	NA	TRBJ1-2	TGTGCCAGCAGTTATGGTAGGGAGTCATCAGGCTACACCTTC	CASSYGRESSGYTF
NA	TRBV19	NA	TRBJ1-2	TGTGCCAGTAGTACCGGGGACTATGGCTACACCTTC	CASSTGDYGYTF
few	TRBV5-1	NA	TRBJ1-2	TGCGCCAGCAGCTTGGGGGCCGGGGGAGGCTACACCTTC	CASSLGAGGGYTF
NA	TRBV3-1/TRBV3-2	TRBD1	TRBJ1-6	TGTGCCAGCAGCCCCCGGACAGGGTCCTATAATTCACCCCTCCACTTT	CASSPRTGSYNSPLHF
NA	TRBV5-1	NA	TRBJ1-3	TGCGCCAGCCATCAGGGCTCTGGAAACACCATATATTTT	CASHQGSGNTIYF
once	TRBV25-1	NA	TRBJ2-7	TGTGCCAGCAGTGAGCCCGGGAAGGGAGCGCAGTACTTC	CASSEPGKGAQYF
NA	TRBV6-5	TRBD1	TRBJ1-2	TGTGCCAGCAGTTTGGACAGGGGAACCTATGGCTACACCTTC	CASSLDRGTYGYTF
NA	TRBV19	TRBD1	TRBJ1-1	TGTGCCAGTACTTACCGGGACAGGGAAACTGAAGCTTTCTTT	CASTYRDRETEAFF
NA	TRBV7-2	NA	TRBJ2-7	TGTGCCAGCAGCTTATCGGCGGCGGGGTATACCTACGAGCAGTACTTC	CASSLSAAGYTYEQYF
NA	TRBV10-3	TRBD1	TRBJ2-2	TGTGCCATCAGTCCAGGGGGCGAGGATACCGGGGAGCTGTTTTTT	CAISPGGEDTGELFF
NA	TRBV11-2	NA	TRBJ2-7	TGTGCCAGCCGCGGACTAAGCTCCTACGAGCAGTACTTC	CASRGLSSYEQYF
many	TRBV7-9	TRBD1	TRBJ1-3	TGTGCCATCTCAACAGGGGAAGGAAACACCATATATTTT	CAISTGEGNTIYF
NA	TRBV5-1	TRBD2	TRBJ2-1	TGCGCCAGCAGCTTGGAATTAGCGGGCCGCTACAATGAGCAGTTCTTC	CASSLELAGRYNEQFF
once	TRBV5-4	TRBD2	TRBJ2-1	TGTGCCAGCGATTTTTGGACTAGCGGGGGTAATGAGCAGTTCTTC	CASDFWTSGGNEQFF
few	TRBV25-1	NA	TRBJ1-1	TGTGCCAGCAGTGAAGGACAGATGAACACTGAAGCTTTCTTT	CASSEGQMNTEAFF
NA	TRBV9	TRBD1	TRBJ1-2	TGTGCCAGCAGCGTAGGGACAGGGGGATCCTATGGCTACACCTTC	CASSVGTGGSYGYTF
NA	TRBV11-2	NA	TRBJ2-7	TGTGCCAGCAGCCACGCGTCAGGTGGCTACGAGCAGTACTTC	CASSHASGGYEQYF
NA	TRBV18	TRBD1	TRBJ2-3	TGTGCCAGCTCACTCCGGGACAGAGCCACAGATACGCAGTATTTT	CASSLRDRATDTQYF
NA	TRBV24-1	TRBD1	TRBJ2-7	TGTGCCACCGGTGGGACAGCCCACTACGAGCAGTACTTC	CATGGTAHYEQYF
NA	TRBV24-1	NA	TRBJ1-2	TGTGCCGCGGGCGGTCCGGGAGGCTACACCTTC	CAAGGPGGYTF
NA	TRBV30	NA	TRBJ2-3	TGTGCCTGGAGTGTCCAGGGAGATACGCAGTATTTT	CAWSVQGDTQYF
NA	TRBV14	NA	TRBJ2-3	TGTGCCAGCAGGTCAAGCGGTCCACCCACAGATACGCAGTATTTT	CASRSSGPPTDTQYF
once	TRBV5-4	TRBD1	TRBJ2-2	TGTGCCAGCAGCTTGGCCGGACAGGGGTACACCGGGGAGCTGTTTTTT	CASSLAGQGYTGELFF
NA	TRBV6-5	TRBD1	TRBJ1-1	TGTGCCAGCAGTCCGGGACAGACCATGAACACTGAAGCTTTCTTT	CASSPGQTMNTEAFF
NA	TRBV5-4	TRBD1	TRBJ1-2	TGTGCCAGCAGCCTTCCAGGGGGGAACTATGGCTACACCTTC	CASSLPGGNYGYTF
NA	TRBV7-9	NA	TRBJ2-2	TGTGCCAGGGCCGGGTCTAGCGTCACCGGGGAGCTGTTTTTT	CARAGSSVTGELFF
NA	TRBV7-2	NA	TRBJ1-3	TGTGCCAGCAGCGGGCGATTAAGATCTGGAAACACCATATATTTT	CASSGRLRSGNTIYF
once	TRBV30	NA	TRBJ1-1	TGTGCCTGGAGAGGTGGACTGCCGAACACTGAAGCTTTCTTT	CAWRGGLPNTEAFF
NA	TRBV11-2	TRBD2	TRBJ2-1	TGTGCCAGCAGCTTGGAACCTGCGGGGGGGAGTAGTGAGCAGTTCTTC	CASSLEPAGGSSEQFF
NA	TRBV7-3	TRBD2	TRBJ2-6	TGTGCCAGCAGCTCGGCTAGGGGAGGGCCTGGGGCCAACGTCCTGACTTTC	CASSSARGGPGANVLTF
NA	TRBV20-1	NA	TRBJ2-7	TGCAGTGTCAGACGAGGGTTCGAGCAGTACTTC	CSVRRGFEQYF
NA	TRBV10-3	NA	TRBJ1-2	TGTGCCATCAGTGAGGACAGGTTGTACGACTGCACCTTC	CAISEDRLYDCTF
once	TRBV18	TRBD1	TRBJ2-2	TGTGCCAGCTCACCTTCGGCAGGGGGCTTCCTGGCCGGGGAGCTGTTTTTT	CASSPSAGGFLAGELFF
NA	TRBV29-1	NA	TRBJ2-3	TGCAGCGTTAGTCAGGATACGCAGTATTTT	CSVSQDTQYF
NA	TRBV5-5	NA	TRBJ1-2	TGTGCCAGCAGGCTTGAAAGTTCGTTATTGCAGGGCTACACCTTC	CASRLESSLLQGYTF